The 23 T cell receptor beta chains presented below share a single source sample, sequenced in a study of blood T cell repertoires in COVID-19. Only in-frame clones appear in the TCRdb table, and some are missing; sequencing was by immunoSEQ multiplex PCR. The repertoire holds 470,000 or so clones, approximately 90% seen once, with roughly 4.3% in the top ten. Sequences were obtained from peripheral blood. The source is a woman aged 25 to 39 with acute or convalescent COVID-19.

The genes are TRBV19 and TRBJ2-2; 15 bases agree with TRBD2. CDR3 length: 17 amino acids. Germline trimming cut 6 bases from V and 4 bases from J; bases unmatched to any gene: 6. The germline V gene has CDR1 LNHDA and CDR2 SQIVND (reference sequence). CDR3 bases: TGTGCCAGTAGCGGACTAGCGGGGGGGCGGACCACCGGGGAGCTGTTTTTT. It translates to CASSGLAGGRTTGELFF. The full variable domain, completed using reference TRBV19 and TRBJ2-2, is DGGITQSPKYLFRKEGQNVTLSCEQNLNHDAMYWYRQDPGQGLRLIYYSQIVNDFQKGDIAEGYSVSREKKESFPLTVTSAQKNPTAFYLCASSGLAGGRTTGELFFGEGSRLTVL.

This clone was counted once. The J gene is TRBJ1-2, the V gene TRBV5-4; D not certain. The CDR3 length is 15 residues. CDR1 SGHNT and CDR2 YYREEE come from the germline V gene (reference sequence). Trimming removed 4 bases from V and 0 bases from J, with 13 bases in between. The CDR3, as DNA: TGTGCCAGCAGCCCCGCACCCAGTTCTAACTATGGCTACACCTTC. The encoded protein is CASSPAPSSNYGYTF.

The CDR3 spells CASSFGPVAKNIQYF. In DNA, the CDR3 is TGCGCCAGCAGTTTTGGGCCAGTAGCCAAAAACATTCAGTACTTC. The rearrangement links TRBV5-1 to TRBJ2-4; D call uncertain. Trimming left V 5 bases short and J 0 bases short, with 12 bases between. The CDR3 has 15 residues. The germline CDR1 and CDR2 sequences are SGHRS and YFSETQ.

CDR3 coding DNA: TGTGCCAGCAGAGACAGGTTGTTGGGGGAAAAACTGTTTTTT. Protein: CASRDRLLGEKLFF. This rearrangement joins TRBV2 to TRBJ1-4; weak D call: TRBD1 (6 bases). Germline CDR1 reads SNHLY; CDR2 reads FYNNEI. V lost 6 bases and J lost 8, with 16 bases in between. This CDR3 has 14 residues.

V gene TRBV3-1 (or the pseudogene TRBV3-2) combines with J gene TRBJ2-5; 8 bases align to TRBD1. In germline, CDR1 is LGHDT, CDR2 YNNKEL (reference sequence). Trimming at V came to 3 bases and at J to 2 bases, leaving 5 bases not matched to a gene. CDR3 length: 15 residues. The CDR3 region is CASSQGQVKQETQYF. The CDR3 region has the DNA TGTGCCAGCAGCCAGGGACAGGTCAAACAAGAGACCCAGTACTTC.

The chain is built from TRBV15 and TRBJ1-5; a possible D gene is TRBD1 (6 bases). Between the trimmed V and J ends, which lost 1 base and 2 bases, there was a span of 9 bases. The CDR3 has 15 residues. Germline V gene data show CDR1 as LNHNV and CDR2 as YYDKDF (reference sequence). CDR3 coding DNA: TGTGCCACCAGCAGAGGCAGGGGACGCAATCAGCCCCAGCATTTT. Translated, it gives CATSRGRGRNQPQHF.

The V and J genes are TRBV6-5 and TRBJ2-7; no clear D gene. The CDR3 has 13 residues. Germline CDR1 MNHEY, CDR2 SVGAGI. Trimming took 5 bases from V and 3 from J, leaving 11 bases between them. CDR3 sequence: CASSSVQHYEQYF. The CDR3, as DNA: TGTGCCAGCAGTAGCGTACAACACTACGAGCAGTACTTC.

This clone was seen once. The rearrangement joins TRBV18 to TRBJ2-7; no reliable D call. V was clipped by 3 bases and J by 4 bases, with 7 bases between them. CDR1 is KGHSH and CDR2 is LQKENI in the germline V gene. The CDR3 contains 12 residues. CDR3 sequence (DNA): TGTGCCAGCTCACCCTCCCCTTACGAGCAGTACTTC. Its protein product is CASSPSPYEQYF.

This chain joins TRBV2 and TRBJ2-1; weak D call: TRBD1 (5 bases). The CDR3 extends over 18 amino acids. Germline CDR1 is SNHLY and CDR2 is FYNNEI. V lost 1 base to trimming and J lost 5 bases, with 21 bases between them. The CDR3 DNA reads as TGTGCCAGCAGTGAAGGGCCTTTACAGGCGGATTATAACAATGAGCAGTTCTTC. Its protein is CASSEGPLQADYNNEQFF. Combining the CDR3 with reference TRBV2 and TRBJ2-1 gives the whole variable domain EPEVTQTPSHQVTQMGQEVILRCVPISNHLYFYWYRQILGQKVEFLVSFYNNEISEKSEIFDDQFSVERPDGSNFTLKIRSTKLEDSAMYFCASSEGPLQADYNNEQFFGPGTRLTVL.

The chain has TRBV12-5 and TRBJ2-3; the match to TRBD2 covers 7 bases. The germline CDR1 and CDR2 sequences are LGHNT and FRNRAP. This CDR3 is built from 18 residues. The junction had 16 bases not matched to a gene; V was cut back by 6 bases and J by 1 base. CDR3 protein: CASGVGTSANRGTDTQYF. The CDR3 DNA follows: TGTGCTAGTGGCGTGGGAACTAGCGCAAATCGAGGCACAGATACGCAGTATTTT.

The chain employs TRBV3-1 (or the pseudogene TRBV3-2) and TRBJ2-5; 9 bases line up with TRBD2. The V and J ends lost 1 base and 5 bases, in that order; junction bases with no gene match: 5. CDR1 and CDR2 (germline): LGHDT, YNNKEL (reference sequence). There are 15 residues in the CDR3. The CDR3 is CASSQVGAGGETQYF. The CDR3 DNA sequence: TGTGCCAGCAGCCAAGTCGGCGCGGGGGGGGAGACCCAGTACTTC.

CDR3 residues: CASSSVFHPSTDTQYF. In nucleotides, the CDR3 is TGTGCCAGCAGCTCAGTTTTCCACCCCAGCACAGATACGCAGTATTTT. The V call is TRBV7-2, the J call TRBJ2-3; D gene uncertain. From germline, CDR1 is SGHTA and CDR2 FQGNSA. The CDR3 is 16 residues long. V lost 4 bases and J 0 bases, leaving 14 bases between the germline ends.

This chain connects TRBV5-6 to TRBJ2-1; the D is unclear. The length of the CDR3 is 12 residues. Trimming took 2 bases from V and 9 from J, leaving 9 bases between them. From germline, CDR1 is SGHDT and CDR2 YYEEEE. Here the CDR3 DNA reads TGTGCCAGCAGCTTCATGGCAGGTGAGCAGTTCTTC. It specifies CASSFMAGEQFF.

This clone was seen repeatedly, ten times or more. The chain combines TRBV18 with TRBJ2-7; D possibly corresponds to TRBD2 (5 bases). The CDR3 loop spans 13 amino acids. V shed 5 bases and J shed 3 bases, with 11 bases lying between them. Germline assignment: CDR1 KGHSH and CDR2 LQKENI. The CDR3: CASSAGINYEQYF. The CDR3 region has the DNA TGTGCCAGCTCAGCCGGGATTAACTACGAGCAGTACTTC.

The J gene is TRBJ2-7, the V gene TRBV11-2, with D uncertain. Germline V CDR1 and CDR2: SGHAT, FQNNGV. The CDR3 is made up of 13 amino acids. V was clipped by 5 bases and J by 4 bases, with 12 bases between them. The CDR3 reads CASSPVVKYEQYF. Here the CDR3 DNA reads TGTGCCAGCAGCCCGGTGGTGAAGTACGAGCAGTACTTC.

V usage is TRBV6-1 and J usage is TRBJ1-5; 7 nucleotides match TRBD1. The CDR3 is made up of 16 amino acids. Germline CDR1 and CDR2: MNHNS and SASEGT. V lost 0 bases to trimming and J lost 5 bases; unmatched junction nucleotides: 7. CDR3 in DNA: TGTGCCAGCAGTGAAGCGGGGGACAGCCACTATCAGCCCCAGCATTTT. This translates into CASSEAGDSHYQPQHF.

The CDR3 DNA reads as TGTGCCAGCAGTTCGCGACAGGGGTTTGAAGCTTTCTTT. Residues: CASSSRQGFEAFF. The rearrangement uses TRBV6-5 and TRBJ1-1; TRBD1 matches 8 bases. V shed 4 bases, J shed 7 bases, and the junction held 5 bases outside the gene matches. The CDR3 contains 13 residues. Germline V gene lookup returns CDR1 MNHEY and CDR2 SVGAGI.

The chain uses TRBV9 and TRBJ2-3, with D unresolved. V gave up 5 bases and J gave up 3 bases, with 7 bases separating them. Germline CDR1 SGDLS, CDR2 YYNGEE. The CDR3 has 12 amino acids. This chain's CDR3 is CASRSQTDTQYF. The CDR3 region has the DNA TGTGCCAGCAGGTCCCAAACAGATACGCAGTATTTT. Full variable domain (missing parts from reference TRBV9 and TRBJ2-3): DSGVTQTPKHLITATGQRVTLRCSPRSGDLSVYWYQQSLDQGLQFLIQYYNGEERAKGNILERFSAQQFPDLHSELNLSSLELGDSALYFCASRSQTDTQYFGPGTRLTVL.

The count of this clone is one. The J gene is TRBJ1-1, the V gene TRBV19; TRBD1 matches at 8 bases. Germline V gene lookup returns CDR1 LNHDA and CDR2 SQIVND (reference sequence). Trimming took 4 bases from V and 6 from J; bases not matched to a gene: 4. The CDR3 is 13 residues long. This CDR3 is CASSKGTGAEAFF. Here the CDR3 DNA reads TGTGCCAGTAGTAAGGGGACAGGTGCTGAAGCTTTCTTT.

This clone was observed a handful of times. The sample carries other DNA sequences with the same CDR3. The CDR3 loop reads CASSDRVNTEAFF. The CDR3 DNA is TGTGCCAGCAGTGATCGGGTGAACACTGAAGCTTTCTTT. V is TRBV2 and J is TRBJ1-1; D unclear. The CDR3 runs 13 residues. CDR1 is SNHLY and CDR2 is FYNNEI in the germline V gene. Deletions cut 3 bases from V and 0 bases from J, with 5 bases between.

The table lists this clone with a few counts. The chain couples TRBV6-2 or TRBV6-3 to TRBJ1-5; 8 bases are a match to TRBD1. This CDR3 spans 13 amino acids. Germline CDR1 and CDR2: MNHEY and SVGEGT. Trimming removed 6 bases from V and 5 bases from J; junction bases left unmatched: 3. The CDR3 sequence: CASSLQGDQPQHF. The CDR3 DNA reads TGTGCCAGCAGCCTACAGGGGGATCAGCCCCAGCATTTT.

A single count supports this clone. The rearrangement links TRBV4-2 to TRBJ1-2, with TRBD1 as a possible D gene (6 bases). V lost 0 bases, J lost 1 base, and 21 bases lay in between. This CDR3 contains 19 residues. Germline V lookup: CDR1 LGHNA, CDR2 YNFKEQ. The CDR3 coding sequence is TGTGCCAGCAGCCAAGAGGGGGACATTTTTGTGGGGAATAACTATGGCTACACCTTC. This encodes CASSQEGDIFVGNNYGYTF.

This chain uses TRBV5-4 with TRBJ2-5, with D possibly matching TRBD1 (5 bases). Trimming removed 1 base at V and 9 bases at J, with 13 bases between. The germline gives CDR1 SGHNT, CDR2 YYREEE (reference sequence). The CDR3 spans 13 residues. In DNA, the CDR3 is TGTGCCAGCAGCTTGATTGGGGCCGAGGCCCAGTACTTC. Translating it yields CASSLIGAEAQYF.